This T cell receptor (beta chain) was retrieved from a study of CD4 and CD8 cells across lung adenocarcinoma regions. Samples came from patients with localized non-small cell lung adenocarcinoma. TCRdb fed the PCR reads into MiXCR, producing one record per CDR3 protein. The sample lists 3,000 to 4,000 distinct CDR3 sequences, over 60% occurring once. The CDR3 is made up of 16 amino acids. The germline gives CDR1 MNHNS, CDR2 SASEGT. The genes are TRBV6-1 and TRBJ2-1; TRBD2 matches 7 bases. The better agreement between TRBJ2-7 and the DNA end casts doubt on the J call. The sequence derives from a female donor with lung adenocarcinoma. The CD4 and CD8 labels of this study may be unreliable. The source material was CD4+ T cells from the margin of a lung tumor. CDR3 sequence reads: CASRGGSQVVPYEQYF. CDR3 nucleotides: TGTGCCAGCCGCGGGGGTAGCCAGGTGGTACCCTACGAGCAGTACTTC.